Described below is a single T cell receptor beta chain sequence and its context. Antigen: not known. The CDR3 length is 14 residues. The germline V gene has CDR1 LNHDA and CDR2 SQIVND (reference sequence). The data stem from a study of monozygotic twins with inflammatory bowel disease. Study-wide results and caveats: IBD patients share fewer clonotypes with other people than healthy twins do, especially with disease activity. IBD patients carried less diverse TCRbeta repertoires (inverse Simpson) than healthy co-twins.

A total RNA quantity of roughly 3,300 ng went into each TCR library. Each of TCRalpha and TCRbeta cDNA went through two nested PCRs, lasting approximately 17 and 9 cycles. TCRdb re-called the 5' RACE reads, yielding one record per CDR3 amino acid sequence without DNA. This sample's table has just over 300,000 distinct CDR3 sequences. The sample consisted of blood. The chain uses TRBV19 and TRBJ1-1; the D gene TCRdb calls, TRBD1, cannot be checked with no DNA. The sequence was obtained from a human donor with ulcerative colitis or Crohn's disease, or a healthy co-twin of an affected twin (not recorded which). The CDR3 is CASSILQGNTEAFF.